This T cell receptor beta chain was sequenced for a study of cytomegalovirus exposure and HLA in healthy donors. Both 60 Vbeta primers and 13 Jbeta primers went into the PCR. Only in-frame clones appear in the TCRdb table, and some are missing; sequencing was by immunoSEQ multiplex PCR. The table has roughly 180,000 clones, around four fifths seen once. Per the germline V gene, CDR1 is SGHTA and CDR2 is FQGTGA. The length of the CDR3 is 16 residues. V was clipped by 2 bases and J by 3 bases; unmatched bases: 6. The clonotype comes from a man aged 25 to 40 in good health and CMV-seronegative. The sample was PBMCs. The chain carries TRBV7-3 and TRBJ2-3, with TRBD1 matching 9 bases. CDR3 nucleotides: TGTGCCAGCAGCTTATCTCCGGACAGGGGTACAGATACGCAGTATTTT. Translation: CASSLSPDRGTDTQYF.